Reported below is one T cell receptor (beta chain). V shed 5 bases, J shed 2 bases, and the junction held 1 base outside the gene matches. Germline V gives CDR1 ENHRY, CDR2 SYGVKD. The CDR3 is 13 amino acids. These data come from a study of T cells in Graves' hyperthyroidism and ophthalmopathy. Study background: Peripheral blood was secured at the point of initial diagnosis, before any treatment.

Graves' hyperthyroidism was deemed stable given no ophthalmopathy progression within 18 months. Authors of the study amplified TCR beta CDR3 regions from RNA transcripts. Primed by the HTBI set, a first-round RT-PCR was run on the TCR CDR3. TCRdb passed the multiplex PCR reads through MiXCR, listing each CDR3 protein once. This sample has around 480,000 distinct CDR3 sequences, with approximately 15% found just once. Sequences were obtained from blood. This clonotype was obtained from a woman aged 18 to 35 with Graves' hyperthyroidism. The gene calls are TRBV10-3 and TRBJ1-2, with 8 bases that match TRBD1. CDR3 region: CAISRTGNYGYTF. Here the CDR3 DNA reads TGTGCCATCAGTCGGACAGGGAACTATGGCTACACCTTC.